A few counts support the clone carrying this T cell receptor beta chain. TCRdb's copy holds only in-frame clones and misses some; the assay was immunoSEQ multiplex PCR. Among around 99,000 clones, around 89% were seen once, and the ten largest hold 6.5% to 8%. The data stem from a study of T cell responses to AZD1222 COVID-19 vaccine. The CDR3 runs to 13 residues. Germline CDR1 MDHEN, CDR2 SYDVKM. The V gene end was trimmed by 8 bases and the J gene end by 3 bases; junction bases not matched to a gene: 6. Sequenced here: peripheral blood, sampled on day 0 of AZD1222 vaccination. The chain has TRBV28 and TRBJ1-2; TRBD1 agrees at 7 bases. This clonotype originated in an adult in good health. CDR3 amino acids: CASLQGRHYGYTF. The CDR3 DNA reads TGTGCCAGCCTACAGGGGCGACACTATGGCTACACCTTC.